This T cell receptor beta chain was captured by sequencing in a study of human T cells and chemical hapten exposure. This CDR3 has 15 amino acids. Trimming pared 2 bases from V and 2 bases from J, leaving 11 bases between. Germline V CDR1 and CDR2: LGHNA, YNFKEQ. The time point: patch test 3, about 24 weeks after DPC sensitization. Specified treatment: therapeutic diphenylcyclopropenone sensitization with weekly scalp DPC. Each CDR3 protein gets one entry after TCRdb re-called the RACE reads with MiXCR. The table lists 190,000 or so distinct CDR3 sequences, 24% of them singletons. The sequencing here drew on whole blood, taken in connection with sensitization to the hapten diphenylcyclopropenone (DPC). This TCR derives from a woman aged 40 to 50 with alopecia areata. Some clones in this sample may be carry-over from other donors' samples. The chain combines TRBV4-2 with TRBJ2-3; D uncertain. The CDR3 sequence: CASSQLVTLTDTQYF. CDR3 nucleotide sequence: TGTGCCAGCAGCCAATTAGTTACCCTCACAGATACGCAGTATTTT.